A selection of T cell receptor beta chains follows, all from one sample in a study of cytomegalovirus exposure and HLA in healthy donors. TCRdb keeps only in-frame clones here, not all; method: immunoSEQ multiplex PCR. The sample consists of about 170,000 clones, 73% of them appearing once. Sequenced sample: PBMCs. These receptors all stem from a woman younger than 35 in good health and CMV-seropositive. Both conserved end residues are part of each CDR3. A D gene is named only where the DNA matches it firmly. Rows give clone size only sometimes, using once, few, many, or a class for an expanded clone.

cdr3_length	j_call	d_call	v_call	clone_size	cdr3_nt	cdr3_aa
15	TRBJ2-7	TRBD2	TRBV7-2	NA	TGTGCCAGCAGCTTAGAGGTCGCGGGGGGGCGCGAGCAGTACTTC	CASSLEVAGGREQYF
15	TRBJ2-7	TRBD1	TRBV4-3	NA	TGCGCCAGCAGCCAAGAGGGACAGGCAGGCTACGAGCAGTACTTC	CASSQEGQAGYEQYF
16	TRBJ1-3	NA	TRBV5-4	NA	TGTGCCAGCAGCTCCACAGGTCGAACTGTTGGAAACACCATATATTTT	CASSSTGRTVGNTIYF
15	TRBJ1-5	NA	TRBV4-1	once	TGCGCCAGCAGCCCCGGACTGATGAGCAATCAGCCCCAGCATTTT	CASSPGLMSNQPQHF
14	TRBJ2-7	NA	TRBV11-2	NA	TGTGCCAGCAGCTGGGCAGCCGGCTCCTACGAGCAGTACTTC	CASSWAAGSYEQYF
18	TRBJ2-1	NA	TRBV11-2	NA	TGTGCCAGCAGCCGTAGGGTAGGGGGTCTAGCGGCTAACAATGAGCAGTTCTTC	CASSRRVGGLAANNEQFF
16	TRBJ2-7	TRBD2	TRBV5-4	NA	TGTGCCAGCAGCTTGGGTGGCGGGGGAAGTGTGTACGAGCAGTACTTC	CASSLGGGGSVYEQYF
16	TRBJ2-7	NA	TRBV4-2	NA	TGTGCCAGCAGCCAAGTGGCACAGTCAAGCTCCTACGAGCAGTACTTC	CASSQVAQSSSYEQYF
14	TRBJ2-1	NA	TRBV5-1	NA	TGCGCCAGCAGCGAAGGACAGCGTTACAATGAGCAGTTCTTC	CASSEGQRYNEQFF
14	TRBJ2-2	TRBD2	TRBV10-3	NA	TGTGCCATAAGCGGGGACTTTAACACCGGGGAGCTGTTTTTT	CAISGDFNTGELFF
16	TRBJ2-2	NA	TRBV25-1	once	TGTGCCAGCAGTGAATGGGCTAGCTTAGCCACCGGGGAGCTGTTTTTT	CASSEWASLATGELFF
17	TRBJ1-1	TRBD1	TRBV5-6	NA	TGTGCCAGCAGCCAGACAGGGGCGCGGTATTTGAACACTGAAGCTTTCTTT	CASSQTGARYLNTEAFF
10	TRBJ2-7	NA	TRBV6-1	NA	TGTGCCAGCAGTGAAGGACAGGTTTTATTC	CASSEGQVLF
13	TRBJ2-1	TRBD1	TRBV2	NA	TGTGCCACCGGAGGGACAGGGAACGAAGAGCAGTTCTTC	CATGGTGNEEQFF
16	TRBJ2-2	NA	TRBV7-6	NA	TGTGCCAGCAGCTTAGGACGAATCGGGACACCCGGGGAGCTGTTTTTT	CASSLGRIGTPGELFF
15	TRBJ2-2	NA	TRBV19	NA	TGTGCCAGTAGCTCTCCAGGGAGGCGTGCCGGGGAGCTGTTTTTT	CASSSPGRRAGELFF
16	TRBJ1-3	NA	TRBV19	NA	TGTGCCAGTAGTAACTCGCCGGGGGTGAAAGGAAACACCATATATTTT	CASSNSPGVKGNTIYF
15	TRBJ2-4	TRBD1	TRBV6-1	NA	TGTGCCAGCAGTGAAACCCATTTCCAGGGGGACATTCAGTACTTC	CASSETHFQGDIQYF
15	TRBJ1-2	NA	TRBV5-4	NA	TGTGCCAGCAGCCAAACTTCGGGAAGTGGCTATGGCTACACCTTC	CASSQTSGSGYGYTF
14	TRBJ2-7	TRBD1	TRBV19	NA	TGTGCCAGTAGTATTGGGGACAGCAACTACGAGCAGTACTTC	CASSIGDSNYEQYF
13	TRBJ1-2	NA	TRBV18	NA	TGTGCCAGCTCCACACAGGGTGACTATGGCTACACCTTC	CASSTQGDYGYTF
11	TRBJ1-5	NA	TRBV6-6	NA	TGTGCCAGTAGGGGCGATCAGCCCCAGCATTTT	CASRGDQPQHF
11	TRBJ2-1	NA	TRBV19	NA	TGTGCCAGTAGTTCTTACAATGAGCAGTTCTTC	CASSSYNEQFF